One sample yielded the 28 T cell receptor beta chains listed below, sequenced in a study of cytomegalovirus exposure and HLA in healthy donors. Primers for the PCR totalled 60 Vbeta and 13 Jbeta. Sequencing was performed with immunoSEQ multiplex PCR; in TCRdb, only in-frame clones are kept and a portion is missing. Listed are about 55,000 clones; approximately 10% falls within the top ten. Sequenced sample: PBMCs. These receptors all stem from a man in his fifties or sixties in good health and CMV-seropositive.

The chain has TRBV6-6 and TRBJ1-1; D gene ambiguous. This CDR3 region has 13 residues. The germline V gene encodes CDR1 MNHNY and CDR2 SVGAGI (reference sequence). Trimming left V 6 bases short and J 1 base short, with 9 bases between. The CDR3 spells CASRPGGNTEAFF. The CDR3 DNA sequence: TGTGCCAGCAGACCGGGTGGGAACACTGAAGCTTTCTTT.

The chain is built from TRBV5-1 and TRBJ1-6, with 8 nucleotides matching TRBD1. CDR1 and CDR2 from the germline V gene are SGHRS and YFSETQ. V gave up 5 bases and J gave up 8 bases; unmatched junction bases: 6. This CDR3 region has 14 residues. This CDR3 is CASRLDRGDSPLHF. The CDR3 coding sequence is TGCGCCAGCAGACTCGACAGGGGTGATTCACCCCTCCACTTT.

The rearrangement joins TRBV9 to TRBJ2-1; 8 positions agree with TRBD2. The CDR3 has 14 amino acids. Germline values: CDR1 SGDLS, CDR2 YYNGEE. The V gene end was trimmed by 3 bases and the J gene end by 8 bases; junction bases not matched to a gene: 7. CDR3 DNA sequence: TGTGCCAGCAGCGGCGGGACTAGTGTCTATGAGCAGTTCTTC. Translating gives CASSGGTSVYEQFF.

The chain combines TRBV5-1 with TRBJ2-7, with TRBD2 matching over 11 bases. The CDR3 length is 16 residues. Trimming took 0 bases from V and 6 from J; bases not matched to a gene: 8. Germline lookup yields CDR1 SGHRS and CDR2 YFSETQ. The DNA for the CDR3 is TGCGCCAGCAGCTTGGCGTTAGCGGGAGGGAACGGCGAGCAGTACTTC. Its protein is CASSLALAGGNGEQYF.

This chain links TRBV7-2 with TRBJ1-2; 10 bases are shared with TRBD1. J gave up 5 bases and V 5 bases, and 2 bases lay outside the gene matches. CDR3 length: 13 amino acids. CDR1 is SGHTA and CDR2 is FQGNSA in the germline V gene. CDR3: CASSPGQGYGYTF. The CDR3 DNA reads TGTGCCAGCAGCCCGGGACAGGGGTATGGCTACACCTTC. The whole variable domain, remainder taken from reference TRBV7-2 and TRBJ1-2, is GAGVSQSPSNKVTEKGKDVELRCDPISGHTALYWYRQSLGQGLEFLIYFQGNSAPDKSGLPSDRFSAERTGGSVSTLTIQRTQQEDSAVYLCASSPGQGYGYTFGSGTRLTVV.

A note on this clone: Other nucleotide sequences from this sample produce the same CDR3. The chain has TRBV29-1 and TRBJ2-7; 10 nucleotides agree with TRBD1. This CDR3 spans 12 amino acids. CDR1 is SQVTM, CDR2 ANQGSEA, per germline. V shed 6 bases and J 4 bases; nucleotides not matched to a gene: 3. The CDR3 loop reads CSVGQGTYEQYF. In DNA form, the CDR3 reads TGCAGCGTGGGACAGGGGACTTACGAGCAGTACTTC.

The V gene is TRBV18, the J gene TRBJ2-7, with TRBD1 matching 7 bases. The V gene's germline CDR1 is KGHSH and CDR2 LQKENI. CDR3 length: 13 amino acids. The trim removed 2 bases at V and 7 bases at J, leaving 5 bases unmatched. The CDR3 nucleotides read TGTGCCAGCTCACCAGGACAGGTTAGAGAGCAGTACTTC. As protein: CASSPGQVREQYF.

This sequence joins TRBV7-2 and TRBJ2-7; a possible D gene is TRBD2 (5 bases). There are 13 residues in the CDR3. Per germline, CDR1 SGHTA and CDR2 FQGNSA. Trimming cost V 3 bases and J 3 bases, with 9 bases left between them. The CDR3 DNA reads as TGTGCCAGCAGCTTCGCTAGCCTCTACGAGCAGTACTTC. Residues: CASSFASLYEQYF.

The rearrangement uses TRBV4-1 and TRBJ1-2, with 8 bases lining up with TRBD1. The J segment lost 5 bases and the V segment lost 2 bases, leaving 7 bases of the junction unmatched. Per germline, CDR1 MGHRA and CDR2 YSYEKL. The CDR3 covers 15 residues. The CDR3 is CASSQPDRGWYGYTF. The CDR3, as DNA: TGCGCCAGCAGCCAACCCGACAGGGGTTGGTATGGCTACACCTTC.

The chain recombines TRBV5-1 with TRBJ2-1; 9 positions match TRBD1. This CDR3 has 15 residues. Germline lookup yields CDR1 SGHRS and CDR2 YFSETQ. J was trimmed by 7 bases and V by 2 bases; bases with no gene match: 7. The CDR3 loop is CASSLEDRGRNEQFF. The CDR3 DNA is TGCGCCAGCAGCTTAGAGGACAGGGGTAGGAATGAGCAGTTCTTC.

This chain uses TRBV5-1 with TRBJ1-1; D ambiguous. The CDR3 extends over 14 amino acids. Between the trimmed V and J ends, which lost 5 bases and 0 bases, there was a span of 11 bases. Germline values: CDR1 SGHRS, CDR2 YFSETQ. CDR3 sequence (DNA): TGCGCCAGCAGGGCAGAATTCATGAACACTGAAGCTTTCTTT. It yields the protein CASRAEFMNTEAFF. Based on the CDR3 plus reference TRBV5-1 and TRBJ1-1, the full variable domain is KAGVTQTPRYLIKTRGQQVTLSCSPISGHRSVSWYQQTPGQGLQFLFEYFSETQRNKGNFPGRFSGRQFSNSRSEMNVSTLELGDSALYLCASRAEFMNTEAFFGQGTRLTVV.

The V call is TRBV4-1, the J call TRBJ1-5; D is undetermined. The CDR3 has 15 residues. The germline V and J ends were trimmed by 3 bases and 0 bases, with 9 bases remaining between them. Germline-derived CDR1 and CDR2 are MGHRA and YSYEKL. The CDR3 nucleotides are TGCGCCAGCAGCCAGCTAGCAGATAGCAATCAGCCCCAGCATTTT. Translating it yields CASSQLADSNQPQHF.

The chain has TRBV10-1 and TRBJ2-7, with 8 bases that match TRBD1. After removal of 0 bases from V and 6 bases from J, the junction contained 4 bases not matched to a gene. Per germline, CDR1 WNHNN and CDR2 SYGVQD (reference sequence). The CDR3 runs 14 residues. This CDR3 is CASSESGQGAEQYF. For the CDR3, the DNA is TGCGCCAGCAGTGAGTCCGGGCAGGGGGCCGAGCAGTACTTC.

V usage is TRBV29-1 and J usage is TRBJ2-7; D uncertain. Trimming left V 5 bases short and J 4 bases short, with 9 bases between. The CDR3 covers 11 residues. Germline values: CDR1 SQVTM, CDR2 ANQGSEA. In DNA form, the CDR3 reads TGCAGCGTTTTAGAAGATTACGAGCAGTACTTC. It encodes CSVLEDYEQYF.

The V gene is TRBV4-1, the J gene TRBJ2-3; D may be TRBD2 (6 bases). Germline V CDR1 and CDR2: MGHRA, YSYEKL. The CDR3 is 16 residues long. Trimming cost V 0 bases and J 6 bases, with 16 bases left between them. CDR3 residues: CASSQDGGTHRDTQYF. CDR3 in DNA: TGCGCCAGCAGCCAAGATGGCGGGACTCATCGGGATACGCAGTATTTT.

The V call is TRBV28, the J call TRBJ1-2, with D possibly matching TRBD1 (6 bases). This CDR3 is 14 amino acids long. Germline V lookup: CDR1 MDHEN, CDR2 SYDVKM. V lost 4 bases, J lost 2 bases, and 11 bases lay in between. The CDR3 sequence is CASSSGTPNYGYTF. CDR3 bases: TGTGCCAGCAGTTCCGGGACACCGAACTATGGCTACACCTTC.

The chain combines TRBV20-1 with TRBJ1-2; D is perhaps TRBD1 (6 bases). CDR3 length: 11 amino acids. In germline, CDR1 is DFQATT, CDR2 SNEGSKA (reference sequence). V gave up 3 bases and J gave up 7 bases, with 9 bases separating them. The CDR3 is CSARGAPGYTF. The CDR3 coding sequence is TGCAGTGCTAGGGGGGCGCCTGGCTACACCTTC.

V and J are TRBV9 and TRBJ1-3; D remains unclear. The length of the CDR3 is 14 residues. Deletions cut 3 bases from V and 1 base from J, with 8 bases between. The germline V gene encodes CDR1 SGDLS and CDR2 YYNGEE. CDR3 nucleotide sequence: TGTGCCAGCAGCGATAGTGTTTCTGGAAACACCATATATTTT. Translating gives CASSDSVSGNTIYF.

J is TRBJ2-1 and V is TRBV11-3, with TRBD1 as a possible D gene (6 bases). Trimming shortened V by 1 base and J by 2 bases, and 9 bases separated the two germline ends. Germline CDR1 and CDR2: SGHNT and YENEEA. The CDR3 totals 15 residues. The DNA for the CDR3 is TGTGCCAGCAGCTTAGGGACAGAAGCCTACAATGAGCAGTTCTTC. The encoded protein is CASSLGTEAYNEQFF. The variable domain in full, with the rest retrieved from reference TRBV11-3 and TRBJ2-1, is EAGVVQSPRYKIIEKKQPVAFWCNPISGHNTLYWYLQNLGQGPELLIRYENEEAVDDSQLPKDRFSAERLKGVDSTLKIQPAELGDSAVYLCASSLGTEAYNEQFFGPGTRLTVL.

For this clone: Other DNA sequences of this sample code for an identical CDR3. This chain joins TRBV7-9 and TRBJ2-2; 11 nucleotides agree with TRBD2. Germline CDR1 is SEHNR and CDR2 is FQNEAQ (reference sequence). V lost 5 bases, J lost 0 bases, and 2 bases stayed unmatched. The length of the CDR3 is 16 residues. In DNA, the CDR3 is TGTGCCAGCAGCCCGGGACTAGCGGCGAACACCGGGGAGCTGTTTTTT. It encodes CASSPGLAANTGELFF.

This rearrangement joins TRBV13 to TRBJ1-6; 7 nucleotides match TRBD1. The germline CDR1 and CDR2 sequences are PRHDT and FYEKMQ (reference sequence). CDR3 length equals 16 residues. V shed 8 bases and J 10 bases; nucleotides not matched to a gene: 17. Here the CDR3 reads CASGLPTGADWSPLHF. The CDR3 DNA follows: TGTGCCAGCGGACTTCCAACAGGGGCCGATTGGTCACCCCTCCACTTT.

The CDR3 loop is CASSASTSGPLGEQYF. The CDR3 DNA follows: TGTGCCAGCAGCGCCTCAACTAGCGGTCCCCTCGGCGAGCAGTACTTC. This chain uses TRBV7-6 with TRBJ2-7; TRBD2 agrees at 8 bases. The CDR3 runs 16 residues. Germline CDR1 is SGHVS and CDR2 is FNYEAQ. V dropped 5 bases and J dropped 6; count of bases not matched to a gene: 15.

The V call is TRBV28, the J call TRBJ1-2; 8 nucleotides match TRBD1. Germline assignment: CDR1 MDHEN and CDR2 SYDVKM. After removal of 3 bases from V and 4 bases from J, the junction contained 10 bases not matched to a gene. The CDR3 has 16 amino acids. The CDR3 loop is CASSFPQGALSYGYTF. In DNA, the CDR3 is TGTGCCAGCAGTTTTCCGCAGGGGGCGCTTAGCTATGGCTACACCTTC.

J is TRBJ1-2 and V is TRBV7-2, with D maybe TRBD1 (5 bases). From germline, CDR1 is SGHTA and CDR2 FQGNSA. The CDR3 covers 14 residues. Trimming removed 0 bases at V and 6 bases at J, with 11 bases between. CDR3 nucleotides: TGTGCCAGCAGCTTAGCTGCAGGGTTTCATGGCTACACCTTC. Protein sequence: CASSLAAGFHGYTF.

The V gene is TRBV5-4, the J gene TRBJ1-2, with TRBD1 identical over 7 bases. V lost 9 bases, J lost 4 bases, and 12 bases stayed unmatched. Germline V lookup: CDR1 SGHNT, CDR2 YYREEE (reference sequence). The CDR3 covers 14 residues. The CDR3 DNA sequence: TGTGCCACCCACAAACAGGGGACCCTCTATGGCTACACCTTC. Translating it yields CATHKQGTLYGYTF.

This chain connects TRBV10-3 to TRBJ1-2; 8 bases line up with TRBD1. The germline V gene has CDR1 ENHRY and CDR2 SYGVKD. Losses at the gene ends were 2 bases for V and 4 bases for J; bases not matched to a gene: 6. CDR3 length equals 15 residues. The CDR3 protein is CAISEATGESYGYTF. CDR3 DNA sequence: TGTGCCATCAGTGAGGCGACAGGGGAAAGCTATGGCTACACCTTC.

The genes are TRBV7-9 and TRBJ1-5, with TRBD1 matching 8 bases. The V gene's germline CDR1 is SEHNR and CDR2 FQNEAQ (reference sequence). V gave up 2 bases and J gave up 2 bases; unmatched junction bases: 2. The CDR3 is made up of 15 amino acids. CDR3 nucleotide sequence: TGTGCCAGCAGCTTATCAGGGGGCGGCAATCAGCCCCAGCATTTT. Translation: CASSLSGGGNQPQHF.

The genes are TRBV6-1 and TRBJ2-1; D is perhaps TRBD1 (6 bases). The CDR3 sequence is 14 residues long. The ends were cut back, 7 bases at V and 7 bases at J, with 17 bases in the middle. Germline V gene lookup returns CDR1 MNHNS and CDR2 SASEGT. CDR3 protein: CASIAGDVHNEQFF. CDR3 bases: TGTGCCAGCATTGCAGGGGACGTCCATAATGAGCAGTTCTTC.